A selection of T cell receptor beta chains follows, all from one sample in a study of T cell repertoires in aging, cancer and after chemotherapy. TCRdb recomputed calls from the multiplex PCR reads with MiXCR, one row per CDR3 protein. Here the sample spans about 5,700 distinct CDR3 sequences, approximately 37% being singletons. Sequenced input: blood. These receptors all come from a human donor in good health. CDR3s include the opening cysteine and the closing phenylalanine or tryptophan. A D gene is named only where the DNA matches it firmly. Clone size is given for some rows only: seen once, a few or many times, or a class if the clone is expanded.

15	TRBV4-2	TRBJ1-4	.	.	TGTGCCAGCAGCCAAGAAGGTTGGACTAATGAAAAACTGTTTTTT	CASSQEGWTNEKLFF
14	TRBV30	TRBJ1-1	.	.	TGTGCCTGGAGTGTCGTCGGGGGAAACACTGAAGCTTTCTTT	CAWSVVGGNTEAFF
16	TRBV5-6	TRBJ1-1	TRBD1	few	TGTGCCAGCAGCCCTTGGACAGGGCCCATGAACACTGAAGCTTTCTTT	CASSPWTGPMNTEAFF
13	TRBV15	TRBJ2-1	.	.	TGTGCCACCAGTAGACTAGTGTACAATGAGCAGTTCTTC	CATSRLVYNEQFF
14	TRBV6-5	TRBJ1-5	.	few	TGTGCCAGCACCTGGGCCTCGCGGGATCAGCCCCAGCATTTT	CASTWASRDQPQHF
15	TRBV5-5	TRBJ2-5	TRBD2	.	TGTGCCAGCAGCTTGGGCGGGGGGATCCAAGAGACCCAGTACTTC	CASSLGGGIQETQYF
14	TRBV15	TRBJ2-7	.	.	TGTGCCACCAGCAGAGTAAGGGGCTCCTACGAGCAGTACTTC	CATSRVRGSYEQYF
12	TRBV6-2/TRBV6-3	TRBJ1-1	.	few	TGTGCCAGCACCCTAGGGCCCACTGAAGCTTTCTTT	CASTLGPTEAFF
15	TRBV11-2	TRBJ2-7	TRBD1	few	TGTGCCAGCAGCTCACAGGGACAGGGCTATTACGAGCAGTACTTC	CASSSQGQGYYEQYF
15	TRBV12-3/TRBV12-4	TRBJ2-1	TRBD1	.	TGTGCCAGCAGCCGCCGGGACAGCTCCTACAATGAGCAGTTCTTC	CASSRRDSSYNEQFF
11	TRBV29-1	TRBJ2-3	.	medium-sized	TGCAGCACCCAGGGCGCAGATACGCAGTATTTT	CSTQGADTQYF
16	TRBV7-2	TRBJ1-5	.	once	TGTGCCAGCAGCTTAGGAGCAGGGATCCACAATCAGCCCCAGCATTTT	CASSLGAGIHNQPQHF
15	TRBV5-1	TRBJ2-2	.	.	TGCGCCAGCAGCCCGGGACGGGCGAACACCGGGGAGCTGTTTTTT	CASSPGRANTGELFF
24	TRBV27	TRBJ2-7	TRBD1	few	TGTGCCAGCAGCCCATATCCCAATCTCCCGAGGGACAGGGTGTTCGTCGGGATCTCCTACGAGCAGTACTTC	CASSPYPNLPRDRVFVGISYEQYF
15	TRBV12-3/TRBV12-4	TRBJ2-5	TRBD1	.	TGTGCCAGCGCTCCTCCCAGGACAGGGGGAGAGACCCAGTACTTC	CASAPPRTGGETQYF
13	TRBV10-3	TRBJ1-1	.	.	TGTGCCATCATGGGAGGGATGGGAACTGAAGCTTTCTTT	CAIMGGMGTEAFF
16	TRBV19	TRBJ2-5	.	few	TGTGCCAGTACCTCCGAGGGGGGGACAGGCTCCGAGACCCAGTACTTC	CASTSEGGTGSETQYF
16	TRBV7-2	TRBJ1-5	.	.	TGTGCCAGCAGCTTAGGGGTGGGCCATAGCAATCAGCCCCAGCATTTT	CASSLGVGHSNQPQHF
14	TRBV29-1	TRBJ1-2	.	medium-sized	TGCAGCGTTGAAGACAGGGCCGGAAACTATGGCTACACCTTC	CSVEDRAGNYGYTF
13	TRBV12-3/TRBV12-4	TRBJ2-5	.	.	TGTGCCAGCAGTGTCGACAGACAAGAGACCCAGTACTTC	CASSVDRQETQYF
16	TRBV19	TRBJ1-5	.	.	TGTGCCACTATAGACTCGACAGGAAGGATGGATCAGCCCCAGCATTTT	CATIDSTGRMDQPQHF
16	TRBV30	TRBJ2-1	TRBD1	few	TGTGCCTGGAATACCCCCAGACAGGGACCCTACAATGAGCAGTTCTTC	CAWNTPRQGPYNEQFF